What follows are 13 T cell receptor beta chains derived from one specimen sequenced in a study of blood T cell repertoires in COVID-19. Data came from immunoSEQ multiplex PCR; TCRdb stores just in-frame clones and leaves some out. Counted here are tens of thousands of clones, about 89% occurring once; the ten biggest clones make up about 6.3%. Sequencing was performed on peripheral blood. These TCRs come from a man aged 60 to 75 with active or convalescent COVID-19.

The rearrangement uses TRBV5-6 and TRBJ1-6; a possible D gene is TRBD1 (5 bases). In germline, CDR1 is SGHDT, CDR2 YYEEEE. The V and J ends lost 5 bases and 0 bases respectively, with 12 bases between them. This CDR3 spans 16 amino acids. The CDR3 here is CASRPQGSSYNSPLHF. The CDR3 nucleotides are TGTGCCAGCAGACCCCAGGGCTCCTCCTATAATTCACCCCTCCACTTT.

The V and J genes are TRBV10-2 and TRBJ1-2; D perhaps matches TRBD1 (5 bases). The CDR3 sequence is 12 residues long. The germline gives CDR1 WSHSY, CDR2 SAAADI. V dropped 4 bases and J dropped 8 bases, with 11 bases sitting between them. In DNA, the CDR3 is TGCGCCAGCAGTGCGGGGGGGAGGGGCTACACCTTC. This encodes CASSAGGRGYTF.

V and J are TRBV28 and TRBJ2-3; 12 positions agree with TRBD2. Trimming cost V 6 bases and J 0 bases; bases outside gene matches: 7. In germline, CDR1 is MDHEN, CDR2 SYDVKM. This CDR3 has 17 residues. The CDR3 DNA reads TGTGCCAGCAGCCTAGCGGGGGGGGCCGGAAGCACAGATACGCAGTATTTT. This codes for CASSLAGGAGSTDTQYF.

This clone was recorded once. The genes are TRBV27 and TRBJ2-2; D perhaps matches TRBD1 (6 bases). The germline V gene encodes CDR1 MNHEY and CDR2 SMNVEV (reference sequence). The V end was cut by 7 bases, the J end by 2 bases, with 11 bases between. This CDR3 spans 14 amino acids. CDR3 in DNA: TGTGCCAGCAAAAGGGACACCAACACCGGGGAGCTGTTTTTT. Its protein product is CASKRDTNTGELFF.

The V call is TRBV28, the J call TRBJ1-3; 7 bases are a match to TRBD1. The CDR3 length is 14 residues. In germline, CDR1 is MDHEN, CDR2 SYDVKM. Trimming removed 6 bases from V and 7 bases from J; junction bases left unmatched: 9. CDR3 in DNA: TGTGCCAGCAGCCTAGGACAGGTACGGAACACCATATATTTT. Protein product: CASSLGQVRNTIYF. The whole variable domain, remainder taken from reference TRBV28 and TRBJ1-3, is DVKVTQSSRYLVKRTGEKVFLECVQDMDHENMFWYRQDPGLGLRLIYFSYDVKMKEKGDIPEGYSVSREKKERFSLILESASTNQTSMYLCASSLGQVRNTIYFGEGSWLTVV.

This clone was observed a single time. The chain joins TRBV5-1 to TRBJ1-4; the D is unclear. The CDR3 sequence is 15 residues long. The V end was cut by 5 bases, the J end by 0 bases, with 11 bases between. Germline CDR1 SGHRS, CDR2 YFSETQ. CDR3 in amino acids: CASSPGSATNEKLFF. The DNA for the CDR3 is TGCGCCAGCAGTCCCGGGAGTGCAACTAATGAAAAACTGTTTTTT. Together with reference TRBV5-1 and TRBJ1-4, the CDR3 gives the full variable domain: KAGVTQTPRYLIKTRGQQVTLSCSPISGHRSVSWYQQTPGQGLQFLFEYFSETQRNKGNFPGRFSGRQFSNSRSEMNVSTLELGDSALYLCASSPGSATNEKLFFGSGTQLSVL.

CDR3 nucleotides: TGTGCCACCAGCAGAGAAGGAGGCGGTGTGACCCAGTACTTC. It specifies CATSREGGGVTQYF. The genes are TRBV15 and TRBJ2-5; perhaps TRBD2 as D (5 bases). The V and J ends lost 0 bases and 7 bases respectively, with 12 bases between them. Per the germline V gene, CDR1 is LNHNV and CDR2 is YYDKDF (reference sequence). The CDR3 is 14 amino acids.

This chain uses TRBV9 with TRBJ2-2; no clear D gene. The CDR3 totals 14 residues. Trimming removed 4 bases at V and 0 bases at J, with 7 bases between. Germline V gene data show CDR1 as SGDLS and CDR2 as YYNGEE. CDR3 in DNA: TGTGCCAGCAGCCTGACATCGAACACCGGGGAGCTGTTTTTT. Translation gives CASSLTSNTGELFF.

The V and J genes are TRBV11-2 and TRBJ1-2; no clear D gene. Trimming left V 5 bases short and J 5 bases short, with 21 bases between. The CDR3 runs to 16 residues. Germline CDR1 is SGHAT and CDR2 is FQNNGV. CDR3 region: CASSVNYPEVRYGYTF. The DNA for the CDR3 is TGTGCCAGCAGCGTAAATTACCCAGAGGTTCGGTATGGCTACACCTTC.

CDR3 bases: TGTGCCAGCAGCGTCCAGCAGGGATACACAGATACGCAGTATTTT. This translates into CASSVQQGYTDTQYF. V gene TRBV6-5 combines with J gene TRBJ2-3, with a tentative D call TRBD1 (5 bases). Per the germline V gene, CDR1 is MNHEY and CDR2 is SVGAGI. The CDR3 is 15 amino acids. V lost 6 bases and J 2 bases, leaving 15 bases between the germline ends.

The chain carries TRBV6-6 and TRBJ1-4; 9 bases agree with TRBD1. The CDR3 length is 13 residues. The junction had 4 bases not matched to a gene; V was cut back by 5 bases and J by 9 bases. Germline values: CDR1 MNHNY, CDR2 SVGAGI (reference sequence). This chain's CDR3 is CASSTGTGKKLFF. CDR3 in DNA: TGTGCCAGCAGTACCGGGACAGGGAAAAAACTGTTTTTT.

The chain couples TRBV7-8 to TRBJ2-5, with TRBD2 matching over 16 bases. From germline, CDR1 is SGHVS and CDR2 FQNEAQ. The J segment lost 5 bases and the V segment lost 6 bases, leaving 12 bases of the junction unmatched. The CDR3 consists of 18 residues. In DNA form, the CDR3 reads TGTGCCAGCAGTCACAGTGGGACTAGCGGGAGGGCCGGGGAGACCCAGTACTTC. This translates into CASSHSGTSGRAGETQYF.

V usage is TRBV9 and J usage is TRBJ1-1; D remains unclear. Germline CDR1 SGDLS, CDR2 YYNGEE. Deletions cut 0 bases from V and 6 bases from J, with 12 bases between. This CDR3 region has 14 residues. CDR3 loop: CASSVGRERSEAFF. CDR3 DNA sequence: TGTGCCAGCAGCGTAGGAAGGGAGCGGTCTGAAGCTTTCTTT.